This TCR beta chain was sequenced during a study of T cell repertoires in cytomegalovirus infection. For the study at large: Through public TCR beta signatures, both CMV infection and matching HLA type were indicated. Points from the study as a whole: The ex vivo response was dominated by HLA-C-restricted CMV-specific TCR beta clonotypes. Carriers of CMV plus the relevant HLA were identified by cumulative public TCR beta family frequency.

TCRdb redid the calling of the reads with MiXCR, one entry per CDR3 protein. This sample yields fewer than 1,000,000 distinct CDR3 sequences, of which 30% to 40% are seen a single time; over 12% belongs to the top ten. This clonotype is a singleton in its sample. Its specificity is not known. The receptor's source is a human donor in good health (CMV status not recorded). Some clones in this sample may be carry-over from other donors' samples. This sample comprised cultured CD8+ T cells from PBMCs, obtained from culture after CMV antigen stimulation.

CDR3 in DNA: TGCAGTGCTAGACCCCGGACTTCGGGCTACGAGCAGTACTTC. Its protein product is CSARPRTSGYEQYF. The chain joins TRBV20-1 to TRBJ2-7, with D perhaps matching TRBD2 (5 bases). The length of the CDR3 is 14 residues. From germline, CDR1 is DFQATT and CDR2 SNEGSKA (reference sequence). The V end lost 2 bases, the J end lost 3 bases, and 14 bases lay between the germline ends.